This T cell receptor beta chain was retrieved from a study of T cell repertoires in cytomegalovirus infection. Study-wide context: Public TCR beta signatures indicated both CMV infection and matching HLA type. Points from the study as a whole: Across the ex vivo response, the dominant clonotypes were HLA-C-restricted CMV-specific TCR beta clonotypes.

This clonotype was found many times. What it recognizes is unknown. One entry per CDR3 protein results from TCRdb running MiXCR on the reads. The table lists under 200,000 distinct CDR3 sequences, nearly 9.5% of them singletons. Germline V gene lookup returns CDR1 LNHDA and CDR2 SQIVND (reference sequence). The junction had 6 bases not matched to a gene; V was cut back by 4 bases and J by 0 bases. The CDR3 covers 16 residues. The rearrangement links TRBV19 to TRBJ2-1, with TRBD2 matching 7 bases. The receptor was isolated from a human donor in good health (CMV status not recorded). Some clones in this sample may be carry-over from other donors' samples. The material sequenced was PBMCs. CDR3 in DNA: TGTGCCAGTAGTAAGGCAGCGGGAAGCTCCTACAATGAGCAGTTCTTC. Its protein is CASSKAAGSSYNEQFF.